This T cell receptor (beta chain) was captured in a study of cytomegalovirus exposure and HLA in healthy donors. Study-wide results and limits: A later analysis found common viral pathogens apparently linked to several of the most significant clusters. In a later analysis, across HLA loci, associated TCR counts were highest for DRB1, lowest for HLA-C. There were some 150 TCR beta chains listed as cytomegalovirus-associated. Immune exposure was documented only through CMV serostatus.

Note on this clone: What it binds is unknown.

The PCR contained 60 Vbeta and 13 Jbeta primers. The table came from immunoSEQ multiplex PCR; TCRdb's copy has only in-frame clones and leaves some out. Among 170,000 or so clones listed, less than 90% were seen once. The CDR3 covers 15 residues. The junction had 3 bases not matched to a gene; V was cut back by 4 bases and J by 8 bases. From germline, CDR1 is SGHTA and CDR2 FQGNSA. V is TRBV7-2 and J is TRBJ2-1; 15 bases agree with TRBD2. This receptor was identified in a man aged 45-60 years in good health and CMV-seronegative. Source material: PBMCs. The CDR3: CASSSGLAGGDEQFF. CDR3 nucleotides: TGTGCCAGCAGCTCGGGACTAGCGGGAGGCGATGAGCAGTTCTTC.